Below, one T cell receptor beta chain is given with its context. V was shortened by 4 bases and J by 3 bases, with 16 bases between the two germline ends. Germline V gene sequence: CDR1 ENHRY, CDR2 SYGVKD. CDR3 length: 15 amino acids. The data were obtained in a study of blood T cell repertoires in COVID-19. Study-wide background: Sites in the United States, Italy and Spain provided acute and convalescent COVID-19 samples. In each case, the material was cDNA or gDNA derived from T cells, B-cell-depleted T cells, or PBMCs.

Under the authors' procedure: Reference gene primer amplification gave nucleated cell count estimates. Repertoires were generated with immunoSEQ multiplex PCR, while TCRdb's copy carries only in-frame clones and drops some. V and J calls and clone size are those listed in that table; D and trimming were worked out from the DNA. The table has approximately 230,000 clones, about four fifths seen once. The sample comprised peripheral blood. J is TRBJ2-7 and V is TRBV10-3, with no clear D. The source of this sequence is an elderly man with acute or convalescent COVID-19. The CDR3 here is CAISANVAEIYEQYF. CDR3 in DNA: TGTGCCATCAGTGCTAACGTTGCGGAGATCTACGAGCAGTACTTC.